These 18 T cell receptor beta chains were all obtained from the same sample, sequenced in a study of cytomegalovirus exposure and HLA in healthy donors. In the PCR, 60 Vbeta and 13 Jbeta primers were used. Profiling relied on immunoSEQ multiplex PCR, and the TCRdb table lists in-frame clones only, not all of them. The sample yields roughly 190,000 clones, 12% seen once. The sequenced sample was PBMCs. These TCRs come from a man between 45 and 60 years old in good health and CMV-seropositive.

This clone was observed a handful of times. The gene calls are TRBV4-3 and TRBJ2-1; D possibly corresponds to TRBD2 (6 bases). The CDR3 length is 14 residues. Germline V lookup: CDR1 LGHNA, CDR2 YSLEER. V was pared by 8 bases and J by 5 bases, with 16 bases between. CDR3 sequence: CASAGLYGDNEQFF. Here the CDR3 DNA reads TGCGCCAGCGCGGGGCTGTACGGTGACAATGAGCAGTTCTTC.

V gene TRBV18 combines with J gene TRBJ1-1, with D possibly TRBD1 on 6 matching bases. CDR1 is KGHSH, CDR2 LQKENI, per germline. The length of the CDR3 is 14 residues. With 3 bases removed from V and 5 bases from J, the gap between germline ends came to 13 bases. DNA of the CDR3: TGTGCCAGCTCACCGGGAACAGGGAGAACTGAAGCTTTCTTT. Translated, it gives CASSPGTGRTEAFF.

Details on this clone: A junction end diverges from the germline sequence, so it may reflect a read error. This rearrangement joins TRBV30 to TRBJ2-3; 9 nucleotides agree with TRBD2. The CDR3 runs 13 residues. The germline gives CDR1 GTSNPN, CDR2 SVGIG (reference sequence). The CDR3 nucleotides are TGTGCCTGGGCGGGGGGGAACACAGATAAGCAGTATTTT. It translates to CAWAGGNTDKQYF.

V is TRBV6-5 and J is TRBJ1-6; tentative D call: TRBD1 (5 bases). In germline, CDR1 is MNHEY, CDR2 SVGAGI. CDR3 length equals 12 residues. With 8 bases removed from V and 7 bases from J, the gap between germline ends came to 9 bases. The CDR3 is CASGTGNSPLHF. The CDR3 DNA reads as TGTGCCAGCGGTACAGGAAATTCACCCCTCCACTTT.

The chain employs TRBV29-1 and TRBJ2-2; 10 bases fit TRBD2. The CDR3 has 15 amino acids. The ends lost 0 bases at V and 8 bases at J; junction bases unmatched: 6. Germline-derived CDR1 and CDR2 are SQVTM and ANQGSEA. The CDR3 spells CSVEDPAGGRGELFF. The CDR3 DNA is TGCAGCGTTGAAGATCCAGCGGGGGGGCGGGGGGAGCTGTTTTTT.

Only a few counts were recorded for this clone. The rearrangement uses TRBV28 and TRBJ2-7; 7 bases map to TRBD1. After removal of 8 bases from V and 5 bases from J, the junction contained 12 bases not matched to a gene. Germline CDR1 is MDHEN and CDR2 is SYDVKM. This CDR3 comprises 14 residues. For the CDR3, the DNA is TGTGCCAGCTTTAACAGGGGCCCTAAGAACGAGCAGTACTTC. Encoded protein: CASFNRGPKNEQYF.

The V gene is TRBV2, the J gene TRBJ2-3; TRBD2 matches 8 bases. This CDR3 is built from 16 residues. Unmatched junction bases numbered 10, after V lost 6 bases and J lost 2 bases. Germline CDR1 and CDR2: SNHLY and FYNNEI. The CDR3 protein is CASSLPDGGATDTQYF. In nucleotides, the CDR3 is TGTGCCAGCAGCCTCCCTGACGGGGGGGCCACAGATACGCAGTATTTT.

The chain combines TRBV27 with TRBJ1-6, with 10 bases fitting TRBD1. CDR1 MNHEY and CDR2 SMNVEV come from the germline V gene (reference sequence). Losses at the gene ends were 5 bases for V and 9 bases for J; bases not matched to a gene: 4. The CDR3 spans 14 residues. Written as DNA, the CDR3 is TGTGCCAGCAGTCAAGACAGGGGGCTTTCACCCCTCCACTTT. Translation gives CASSQDRGLSPLHF.

This clone occurred a few times. The gene calls are TRBV12-5 and TRBJ2-7, with D tentatively TRBD2 (5 bases). The length of the CDR3 is 16 residues. Germline CDR1 LGHNT, CDR2 FRNRAP. V lost 6 bases to trimming and J lost 0 bases, with 18 bases between them. The CDR3 bases are TGTGCTAGTGGCTCCTGGGCGGGTATAAGCTCCTACGAGCAGTACTTC. This translates into CASGSWAGISSYEQYF. Full variable domain (rest looked up from reference TRBV12-5 and TRBJ2-7): DARVTQTPRHKVTEMGQEVTMRCQPILGHNTVFWYRQTMMQGLELLAYFRNRAPLDDSGMPKDRFSAEMPDATLATLKIQPSEPRDSAVYFCASGSWAGISSYEQYFGPGTRLTVT.

This chain connects TRBV7-6 to TRBJ2-5; maybe TRBD2 (7 bases). CDR1 is SGHVS and CDR2 is FNYEAQ in the germline V gene. CDR3 size: 17 residues. V was pared by 4 bases and J by 1 base, with 19 bases between. The CDR3 coding sequence is TGTGCCAGCAGCTCAGGGGCGGTAGCGGGCGGCCAAGAGACCCAGTACTTC. Its protein is CASSSGAVAGGQETQYF.

J is TRBJ2-5 and V is TRBV11-3; TRBD1 aligns across 9 bases. The CDR3 is made up of 17 amino acids. J was trimmed by 4 bases and V by 2 bases; bases with no gene match: 11. Germline V gene data show CDR1 as SGHNT and CDR2 as YENEEA. The CDR3 nucleotides read TGTGCCAGCAGCTTACATCATAGACAGGGGGTAGGAGAGACCCAGTACTTC. Protein: CASSLHHRQGVGETQYF.

This clone showed up just a few times. The rearrangement links TRBV29-1 to TRBJ1-2; no clear D gene. V lost 3 bases, J lost 4 bases, and 9 bases lay in between. CDR3 length: 12 amino acids. Germline V gene data show CDR1 as SQVTM and CDR2 as ANQGSEA. CDR3 in amino acids: CSVEHGIYGYTF. The CDR3 bases are TGCAGCGTTGAGCACGGTATCTATGGCTACACCTTC.

This clone was detected a few times. This chain connects TRBV4-1 to TRBJ1-4; D unresolved. V lost 1 base, J lost 0 bases, and 9 bases lay in between. The CDR3 totals 16 residues. Per the germline V gene, CDR1 is MGHRA and CDR2 is YSYEKL. The CDR3 DNA reads TGCGCCAGCAGCCAAGTACAGCAGACAACTAATGAAAAACTGTTTTTT. It codes for CASSQVQQTTNEKLFF.

This clone showed up just a few times. V usage is TRBV5-4 and J usage is TRBJ1-5, with a possible D match to TRBD1 (6 bases). This CDR3 is built from 13 residues. Germline assignment: CDR1 SGHNT and CDR2 YYREEE (reference sequence). Trimming pared 4 bases from V and 4 bases from J, leaving 9 bases between. As DNA, the CDR3 is TGTGCCAGCAGCCTGGACAGTAATCAGCCCCAGCATTTT. It is translated as CASSLDSNQPQHF.

This clone showed up just a few times. The CDR3 loop is CASSPPLAGGQETQYF. The DNA for the CDR3 is TGTGCCAGCAGCCCTCCTTTAGCGGGGGGGCAAGAGACCCAGTACTTC. The chain couples TRBV9 to TRBJ2-5, with TRBD2 matching 11 bases. Trimming at V came to 4 bases and at J to 2 bases, leaving 7 bases not matched to a gene. The V gene's germline CDR1 is SGDLS and CDR2 YYNGEE. CDR3 length: 16 residues.

The chain recombines TRBV6-1 with TRBJ1-2; D remains unclear. The V and J ends lost 8 bases and 5 bases respectively, with 6 bases between them. Germline values: CDR1 MNHNS, CDR2 SASEGT. The CDR3 runs to 10 residues. The DNA for the CDR3 is TGTGCCAGCTTAGAATATGGCTACACCTTC. It encodes CASLEYGYTF.

J is TRBJ2-2 and V is TRBV11-1; a weak D match, TRBD1 (6 bases). There are 17 residues in the CDR3. The germline V gene encodes CDR1 SGHAT and CDR2 FQDESV (reference sequence). Trimming cost V 5 bases and J 3 bases, with 19 bases left between them. Here the CDR3 DNA reads TGTGCCAGCAGCCTAACAGGGTTAGGGCTCTACACCGGGGAGCTGTTTTTT. Its protein product is CASSLTGLGLYTGELFF.

The J gene is TRBJ1-2, the V gene TRBV6-1; D is uncertain. V was shortened by 6 bases and J by 8 bases, with 7 bases between the two germline ends. Looked up from germline, CDR1 is MNHNS and CDR2 is SASEGT. This CDR3 is 10 amino acids long. The CDR3 nucleotides are TGTGCCAGCAGGCAGGAAGGCTACACCTTC. This sequence encodes CASRQEGYTF.